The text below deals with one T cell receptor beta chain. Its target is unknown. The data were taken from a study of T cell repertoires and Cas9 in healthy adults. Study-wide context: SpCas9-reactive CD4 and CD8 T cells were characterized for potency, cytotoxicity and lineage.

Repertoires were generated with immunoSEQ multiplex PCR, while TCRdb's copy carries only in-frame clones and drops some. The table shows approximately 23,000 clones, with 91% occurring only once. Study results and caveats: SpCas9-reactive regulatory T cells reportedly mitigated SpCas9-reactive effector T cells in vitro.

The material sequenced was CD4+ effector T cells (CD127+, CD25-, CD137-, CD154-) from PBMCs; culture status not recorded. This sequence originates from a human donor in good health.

The CDR3 sequence: CAISGTENTEAFF. The CDR3 DNA reads as TGTGCCATCAGTGGTACAGAAAACACTGAAGCTTTCTTT. The rearrangement uses TRBV10-3 and TRBJ1-1; D gene unclear. Per germline, CDR1 ENHRY and CDR2 SYGVKD. The V and J ends lost 4 bases and 2 bases respectively, with 8 bases between them. The CDR3 runs 13 residues.